The rows below give T cell receptor beta chains drawn from one sample of a study of vaccination effects on CD4 cells after COVID-19. Sequenced by immunoSEQ multiplex PCR; TCRdb stores in-frame clones only, minus some. Of 17,000 or so clones in the sample, about 70% are singletons; the top ten hold 20% to 25%. These TCRs' antigens remain unknown. The sample in question was CD4+ T cells from PBMCs cultured with SARS-CoV-2 spike peptides, obtained after COVID-19 vaccination. These receptors were taken from a human donor who had a prior SARS-CoV-2 infection. Each CDR3 is given with its conserved first and last residue. A D gene is named only where the DNA matches it firmly. Some rows mark clone size as missing; the rest say once, few, many or name a class of expanded clone.

j_call clone_size d_call v_call cdr3_aa cdr3_nt
TRBJ2-7 - - TRBV11-1 CASSAGNEQYF TGTGCCAGCAGTGCAGGGAACGAGCAGTACTTC
TRBJ1-2 few - TRBV5-1 CASSLDASGYTF TGCGCCAGCAGCTTGGACGCTAGTGGCTACACCTTC
TRBJ1-1 - - TRBV7-3 CASSPLTVVGTEAFF TGTGCCAGCAGCCCGCTGACGGTTGTGGGCACTGAAGCTTTCTTT
TRBJ2-1 - - TRBV9 CASSVGSYNEQFF TGTGCCAGCAGCGTAGGGTCCTACAATGAGCAGTTCTTC
TRBJ1-1 - TRBD1 TRBV2 CASSDRRQGVSEAFF TGTGCCAGCAGTGATAGGCGACAGGGGGTGTCTGAAGCTTTCTTT
TRBJ2-1 few TRBD1 TRBV24-1 CATSDSGTGAYNEQFF TGTGCCACCAGTGATTCGGGGACAGGCGCTTACAATGAGCAGTTCTTC
TRBJ1-4 - - TRBV28 CASSPRTEKLFF TGTGCCAGCAGTCCCCGGACTGAAAAACTGTTTTTT
TRBJ2-7 - - TRBV28 CASSFPFNYEQYF TGTGCCAGCAGTTTCCCGTTCAACTACGAGCAGTACTTC
TRBJ2-7 few TRBD2 TRBV25-1 CATSHARGGERYEQYF TGTGCCACCTCCCACGCCCGGGGGGGTGAACGCTACGAGCAGTACTTC
TRBJ2-2 - TRBD2 TRBV24-1 CATSAPPGLGRNTGELFF TGTGCCACCAGTGCCCCACCGGGACTAGGGAGGAACACCGGGGAGCTGTTTTTT
TRBJ2-1 - TRBD2 TRBV4-3 CASSQTAGPIYRKEQFF TGCGCCAGCAGCCAAACAGCGGGACCGATTTACCGCAAGGAGCAGTTCTTC
TRBJ2-3 - - TRBV11-3 CASSFVRTDTQYF TGTGCCAGCAGCTTTGTACGGACAGATACGCAGTATTTT
TRBJ2-3 - - TRBV6-5 CASTRTLLADTQYF TGTGCCAGCACCCGGACACTGCTTGCAGATACGCAGTATTTT
TRBJ2-3 - - TRBV5-6 CASSFWGVGSSTDTQYF TGTGCCAGCAGCTTTTGGGGGGTAGGCTCCAGCACAGATACGCAGTATTTT
TRBJ2-7 few TRBD1 TRBV10-3 CAISGQGAHEQYF TGTGCCATCAGTGGTCAGGGGGCCCACGAGCAGTACTTC
TRBJ2-7 - - TRBV5-1 CASSLVVQGGKDEQYF TGCGCCAGCAGCTTGGTTGTGCAGGGGGGGAAGGATGAGCAGTACTTC
TRBJ2-7 - - TRBV6-5 CASSYGGGSYEQYF TGTGCCAGCAGTTACGGCGGAGGCTCCTACGAGCAGTACTTC
TRBJ2-7 - TRBD2 TRBV18 CASSPGLAGGISYEQYF TGTGCCAGCTCACCGGGACTAGCGGGAGGAATCTCCTACGAGCAGTACTTC